The 22 T cell receptor beta chains below were found in one sample sequenced in a study of T cell responses to AZD1222 COVID-19 vaccine. The method was immunoSEQ multiplex PCR; TCRdb's version includes in-frame clones alone and lacks a portion of them. The data contain about 160,000 clones, around 87% of them singletons. The sample consisted of peripheral blood, taken on day 0 of AZD1222 vaccination. The receptors were sampled from an adult in good health.

This clone has only a few counts. The chain recombines TRBV7-9 with TRBJ2-5; 7 bases are a match to TRBD1. V lost 2 bases, J lost 3 bases, and 6 bases stayed unmatched. The CDR3 sequence is 15 residues long. Germline CDR1 is SEHNR and CDR2 is FQNEAQ (reference sequence). CDR3 region: CASSLIGQVEETQYF. CDR3 sequence (DNA): TGTGCCAGCAGCTTAATTGGACAGGTCGAAGAGACCCAGTACTTC.

J is TRBJ2-7 and V is TRBV19, with TRBD1 as a possible D gene (5 bases). The germline gives CDR1 LNHDA, CDR2 SQIVND (reference sequence). Trimming removed 5 bases from V and 0 bases from J, with 14 bases in between. CDR3 length: 15 amino acids. The CDR3 reads CASSQQVGSSYEQYF. The DNA of the CDR3 is TGTGCCAGTAGTCAACAGGTCGGTAGCTCCTACGAGCAGTACTTC.

The chain links TRBV10-1 to TRBJ2-2; D gene unclear. This CDR3 is 13 amino acids long. CDR1 and CDR2 (germline): WNHNN, SYGVQD (reference sequence). Trimming left V 5 bases short and J 5 bases short, with 9 bases between. This CDR3 reads CASSRDLTGELFF. In DNA, the CDR3 is TGCGCCAGCAGTCGTGACTTAACCGGGGAGCTGTTTTTT.

The chain has TRBV7-8 and TRBJ1-1; weak D call: TRBD1 (6 bases). CDR1 is SGHVS and CDR2 is FQNEAQ in the germline V gene. The CDR3 spans 16 residues. Deletions cut 5 bases from V and 4 bases from J, with 20 bases between. CDR3 sequence: CASSLVWGRGSTEAFF. The CDR3 DNA reads as TGTGCCAGCAGCCTCGTTTGGGGCAGGGGAAGCACTGAAGCTTTCTTT.

The V call is TRBV10-2, the J call TRBJ2-7; D not resolved. V lost 2 bases to trimming and J lost 3 bases, with 8 bases between them. The V gene's germline CDR1 is WSHSY and CDR2 SAAADI. The CDR3 covers 13 residues. CDR3 sequence (DNA): TGCGCCAGCAGTGAGGCCAGCAACTACGAGCAGTACGTC. As protein: CASSEASNYEQYV.

The rearrangement joins TRBV5-1 to TRBJ2-7; tentatively, D is TRBD1 (6 bases). CDR3 length: 14 amino acids. V was shortened by 1 base and J by 6 bases, with 14 bases between the two germline ends. Germline V gene sequence: CDR1 SGHRS, CDR2 YFSETQ. The CDR3 nucleotides are TGCGCCAGCAGCTTGTCGGGACAAAAGTCCGAGCAGTACGTC. It codes for CASSLSGQKSEQYV.

The chain joins TRBV7-9 to TRBJ1-4, with D possibly matching TRBD1 (6 bases). Germline CDR1 is SEHNR and CDR2 is FQNEAQ (reference sequence). The CDR3 runs 16 residues. The V end was cut by 2 bases, the J end by 5 bases, with 15 bases between. The CDR3 sequence is CASSLSGRGGNEKLFF. DNA of the CDR3: TGTGCCAGCAGCTTATCAGGGAGGGGGGGAAATGAAAAACTGTTTTTT.

A word on this clone: A read error may produce the germline difference seen at one junction end. The rearrangement links TRBV3-1 (or the pseudogene TRBV3-2) to TRBJ1-2, with D possibly TRBD1 on 6 matching bases. The CDR3 length is 14 residues. Per the germline V gene, CDR1 is LGHDT and CDR2 is YNNKEL (reference sequence). Written as DNA, the CDR3 is TGTGCCGGCAGCCAAGGTGTGGGGACATATGGCTACACCTTC. As protein: CAGSQGVGTYGYTF.

The chain joins TRBV4-1 to TRBJ2-6, with D possibly TRBD1 on 5 matching bases. Trimming stripped 1 base from V and 1 base from J, with 11 bases between. CDR3 length equals 17 residues. In germline, CDR1 is MGHRA, CDR2 YSYEKL. The DNA for the CDR3 is TGCGCCAGCAGCCAAGTCGTCAGGGCATCTGGGGCCAACGTCCTGACTTTC. Translating it yields CASSQVVRASGANVLTF.

This clone was found once. The chain carries TRBV9 and TRBJ2-5, with 7 bases aligning to TRBD2. CDR1 SGDLS and CDR2 YYNGEE come from the germline V gene. CDR3 length: 16 residues. V lost 1 base and J lost 5; bases outside the gene matches: 11. The CDR3 DNA is TGTGCCAGCAGCGTAACTCAGGGAGGGGTGGGGGAGACCCAGTACTTC. This encodes CASSVTQGGVGETQYF.

V and J are TRBV28 and TRBJ1-2; 8 bases are shared with TRBD1. CDR3 length: 15 amino acids. The V and J ends lost 4 bases and 7 bases, in that order; junction bases with no gene match: 11. Looked up from germline, CDR1 is MDHEN and CDR2 is SYDVKM. The CDR3 nucleotides read TGTGCCAGCAGTTATCCGCAGGGGGCGGAGTTTGGCTACACCTTC. Translated, it gives CASSYPQGAEFGYTF.

This sequence joins TRBV25-1 and TRBJ1-4, with D possibly being TRBD1 (6 bases). The CDR3 runs 14 residues. Germline V gives CDR1 MGHDK, CDR2 SYGVNS. Trimming shortened V by 3 bases and J by 8 bases, and 13 bases separated the two germline ends. This CDR3 reads CASSETGPREKLFF. The CDR3 nucleotides are TGTGCCAGCAGTGAGACAGGTCCCCGGGAAAAACTGTTTTTT.

The chain recombines TRBV7-9 with TRBJ2-3; TRBD1 matches at 7 bases. This CDR3 is 16 amino acids long. Germline CDR1 and CDR2: SEHNR and FQNEAQ (reference sequence). V lost 5 bases and J lost 0; bases outside the gene matches: 8. CDR3 DNA: TGTGCCAGCAGCAGAAAACAGGGGAAAAGCACAGATACGCAGTATTTT. Translated: CASSRKQGKSTDTQYF.

V is TRBV5-4 and J is TRBJ1-6; weak D call: TRBD1 (5 bases). V lost 4 bases and J 5 bases, leaving 10 bases between the germline ends. Germline CDR1 is SGHNT and CDR2 is YYREEE (reference sequence). The CDR3 runs 14 residues. CDR3 protein: CASSRQLDNSPLHF. Written as DNA, the CDR3 is TGTGCCAGCAGCAGACAGTTAGATAATTCACCCCTCCACTTT.

V is TRBV30 and J is TRBJ1-5, with 8 positions matching TRBD1. The CDR3 has 15 residues. The junction had 5 bases not matched to a gene; V was cut back by 2 bases and J by 2 bases. The germline CDR1 and CDR2 sequences are GTSNPN and SVGIG (reference sequence). The CDR3: CAWSWTGTGNQPQHF. The CDR3 DNA is TGTGCCTGGAGTTGGACAGGGACAGGCAATCAGCCCCAGCATTTT.

The chain carries TRBV27 and TRBJ2-4; 7 nucleotides align to TRBD2. The V and J ends lost 3 bases and 0 bases, in that order; junction bases with no gene match: 2. The CDR3 consists of 15 residues. Germline V lookup: CDR1 MNHEY, CDR2 SMNVEV (reference sequence). CDR3 nucleotide sequence: TGTGCCAGCAGTTTGGGGGGGGGAGCCAAAAACATTCAGTACTTC. It encodes CASSLGGGAKNIQYF.

The gene calls are TRBV7-2 and TRBJ1-1; tentative D call: TRBD1 (5 bases). The CDR3 sequence is 14 residues long. Trimming shortened V by 8 bases and J by 1 base, and 14 bases separated the two germline ends. Per germline, CDR1 SGHTA and CDR2 FQGNSA. For the CDR3, the DNA is TGTGCCAGCGATACCCAAACAGGGAACACTGAAGCTTTCTTT. Its translation is CASDTQTGNTEAFF. Drawing the rest from reference TRBV7-2 and TRBJ1-1, the complete variable domain is GAGVSQSPSNKVTEKGKDVELRCDPISGHTALYWYRQSLGQGLEFLIYFQGNSAPDKSGLPSDRFSAERTGGSVSTLTIQRTQQEDSAVYLCASDTQTGNTEAFFGQGTRLTVV.

This chain connects TRBV4-1 to TRBJ2-1; 9 bases align to TRBD2. Germline V CDR1 and CDR2: MGHRA, YSYEKL. The CDR3 totals 17 residues. With V trimmed by 5 bases and J by 6 bases, 14 bases remained unmatched. Written as DNA, the CDR3 is TGCGCCAGCAGCGCGCTAGCGGGGATTATGGGTTTCAATGAGCAGTTCTTC. This gives the protein CASSALAGIMGFNEQFF.

The rearrangement uses TRBV27 and TRBJ2-5; 7 bases agree with TRBD2. Germline lookup yields CDR1 MNHEY and CDR2 SMNVEV (reference sequence). This CDR3 spans 17 amino acids. Unmatched junction bases numbered 11, after V lost 1 base and J lost 3 bases. In DNA, the CDR3 is TGTGCCAGCAGTTTATTTAGCCAGCGGGGCTTGAAAGAGACCCAGTACTTC. Protein: CASSLFSQRGLKETQYF.

The rearrangement links TRBV3-1 (or the pseudogene TRBV3-2) to TRBJ2-5; D assignment may be TRBD1 or TRBD2 (6 bases each). V lost 1 base to trimming and J lost 3 bases, with 9 bases between them. The germline V gene has CDR1 LGHDT and CDR2 YNNKEL (reference sequence). The CDR3 has 14 residues. CDR3 DNA: TGTGCCAGCAGCCAAGCCGGGGGCGAAGAGACCCAGTACTTC. It codes for CASSQAGGEETQYF.

The V gene is TRBV7-2, the J gene TRBJ2-3; 9 bases are a match to TRBD1. This CDR3 is built from 15 residues. From germline, CDR1 is SGHTA and CDR2 FQGNSA. The V segment lost 4 bases and the J segment 6 bases; nucleotides outside the gene matches: 8. The CDR3 sequence is CASSSGTGYGDTQYF. CDR3 nucleotide sequence: TGTGCCAGCAGCTCAGGGACAGGGTATGGGGATACGCAGTATTTT.

The V and J genes are TRBV5-1 and TRBJ2-2, with D maybe TRBD1 (5 bases). The V end lost 2 bases, the J end lost 0 bases, and 11 bases lay between the germline ends. Germline assignment: CDR1 SGHRS and CDR2 YFSETQ. CDR3 length: 16 amino acids. This CDR3 reads CASSFSGRANTGELFF. CDR3 DNA sequence: TGCGCCAGCAGCTTTTCCGGCAGGGCGAACACCGGGGAGCTGTTTTTT.